The next 3 T cell receptor beta chains were all read from a single sample in a study of somatic mutations in cytotoxic T cells in rheumatoid arthritis. TCRdb's copy holds only in-frame clones and misses some; the assay was immunoSEQ multiplex PCR. The sample records roughly 15,000 clones, roughly 80% being singletons. The sequencing input was CD8+ T cells sorted from blood. Receptor source: an adult with rheumatoid arthritis.

The chain has TRBV27 and TRBJ2-7; D gene ambiguous. The CDR3 covers 11 residues. Trimming left V 5 bases short and J 7 bases short, with 9 bases between. The germline CDR1 and CDR2 sequences are MNHEY and SMNVEV (reference sequence). The CDR3 DNA is TGTGCCAGCAGTGTGCAGGAGGAGCAGTACTTC. It specifies CASSVQEEQYF.

The chain couples TRBV5-1 to TRBJ1-6; D is ambiguous. The CDR3 extends over 13 amino acids. V shed 6 bases and J shed 4 bases, with 8 bases lying between them. Germline CDR1 reads SGHRS; CDR2 reads YFSETQ. Here the CDR3 DNA reads TGCGCCAGCACCCAGGCGTATAATTCACCCCTCCACTTT. Amino acids: CASTQAYNSPLHF.

The chain combines TRBV28 with TRBJ1-3; no clear D. Germline CDR1 reads MDHEN; CDR2 reads SYDVKM. Trimming took 8 bases from V and 2 from J, leaving 10 bases between them. The CDR3 extends over 13 amino acids. In DNA form, the CDR3 reads TGTGCCAGCCTGGAAGGGACTGGAAACACCATATATTTT. It is translated as CASLEGTGNTIYF.